This T cell receptor beta chain originates from a study of cytomegalovirus exposure and HLA in healthy donors. Whole-study findings and limits: CMV serostatus was the only immune exposure information that was available. Investigators reported some 150 TCR beta chains as tied to cytomegalovirus. Segments of the TCR beta V type were, in most cases, productive about 87% or about 30% of the time in an earlier analysis.

Germline values: CDR1 KGHSH, CDR2 LQKENI. The CDR3 loop spans 14 amino acids. The V and J ends lost 6 bases and 4 bases respectively, with 15 bases between them. Primers: 60 Vbeta forward and 13 Jbeta reverse. This table comes from immunoSEQ multiplex PCR, and its TCRdb copy is limited to in-frame clones, with some not included. Counted here are more than 110,000 clones, approximately 70% occurring once; the ten biggest clones make up 2% to 2.5%. As for this clone: Antigen unknown.

The sequenced sample was PBMCs. The sequence was obtained from a woman aged 60-70 years in good health and CMV-seropositive. The gene calls are TRBV18 and TRBJ1-2; no firm D call. As DNA, the CDR3 is TGTGCCAGCTCCCTATTCACAGACATCTATGGCTACACCTTC. This sequence encodes CASSLFTDIYGYTF.